This entry concerns a single T cell receptor (beta chain). What it binds is not known. Produced via immunoSEQ multiplex PCR; TCRdb's table is partial and in-frame only. The sample consists of tens of thousands of clones, approximately 85% of them appearing once. This sample was taken from a study of T cell responses to AZD1222 COVID-19 vaccine. Trimming cost V 6 bases and J 7 bases, with 18 bases left between them. This CDR3 is built from 15 residues. Per germline, CDR1 MDHEN and CDR2 SYDVKM. General observations from the study: Mapped onto spike, vaccine-associated CD4 TCRs spanned it and were dominant at 160-218 and 743-854. Most donors were white British, females outnumbered males, and clonal diversity was possibly underestimated. Repertoire collection took place solely once the T cell response had peaked. Spike-specific TCR breadth and depth were elevated following two AZD1222 doses.

The chain combines TRBV28 with TRBJ1-4; D may be TRBD1 (5 bases). Here the sequenced sample was peripheral blood, taken on day 0 of MenACWY control vaccination. The clonotype originates from an adult in good health. CDR3 region: CASSRDGRTREKLFF. The CDR3 region has the DNA TGTGCCAGCAGCAGGGACGGACGGACCCGTGAAAAACTGTTTTTT. Filled out from reference TRBV28 and TRBJ1-4, the complete variable domain reads DVKVTQSSRYLVKRTGEKVFLECVQDMDHENMFWYRQDPGLGLRLIYFSYDVKMKEKGDIPEGYSVSREKKERFSLILESASTNQTSMYLCASSRDGRTREKLFFGSGTQLSVL.